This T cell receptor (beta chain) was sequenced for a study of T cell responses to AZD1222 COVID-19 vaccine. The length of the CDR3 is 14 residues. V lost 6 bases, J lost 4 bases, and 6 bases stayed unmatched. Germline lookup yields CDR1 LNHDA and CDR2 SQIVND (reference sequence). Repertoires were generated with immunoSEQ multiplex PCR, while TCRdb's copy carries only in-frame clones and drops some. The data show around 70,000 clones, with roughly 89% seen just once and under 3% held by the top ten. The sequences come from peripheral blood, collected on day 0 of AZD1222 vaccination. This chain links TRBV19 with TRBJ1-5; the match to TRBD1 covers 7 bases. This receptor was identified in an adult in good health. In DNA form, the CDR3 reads TGTGCCAGTAGCCGGGACAGTGAGAATCAGCCCCAGCATTTT. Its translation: CASSRDSENQPQHF.